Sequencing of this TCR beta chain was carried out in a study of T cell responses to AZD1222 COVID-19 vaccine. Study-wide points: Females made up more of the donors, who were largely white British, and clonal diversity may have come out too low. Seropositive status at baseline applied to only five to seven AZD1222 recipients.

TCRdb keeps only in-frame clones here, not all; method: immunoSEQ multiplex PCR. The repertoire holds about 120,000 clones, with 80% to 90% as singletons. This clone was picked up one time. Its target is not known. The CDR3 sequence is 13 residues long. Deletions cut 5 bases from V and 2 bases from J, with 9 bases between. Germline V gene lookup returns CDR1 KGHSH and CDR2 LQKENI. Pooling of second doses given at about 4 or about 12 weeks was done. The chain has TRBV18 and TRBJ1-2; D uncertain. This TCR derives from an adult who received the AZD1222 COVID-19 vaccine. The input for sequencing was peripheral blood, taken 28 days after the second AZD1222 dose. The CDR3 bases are TGTGCCAGCTCAGCCCCGGAGAACTATGGCTACACCTTC. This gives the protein CASSAPENYGYTF.